The 14 T cell receptor beta chains given below trace back to one sample, sequenced in a study of blood T cells in healthy people across ages. Then a second PCR, running about 6 to 12 cycles, was carried out with a sample-barcoded 5' primer and a J-beta primer mix. One entry per CDR3 protein results from TCRdb running MiXCR on the 5' RACE reads. The table includes hundreds of thousands of distinct CDR3 sequences, 20% to 30% detected once. These data were also filed under a second study, of T cells of mothers and their children.

The sequenced material came from blood. Receptors were obtained from a boy under 18 in good health.

This clonotype was counted between two and nine times. The rearrangement links TRBV2 to TRBJ2-1; maybe TRBD1 (6 bases). Germline assignment: CDR1 SNHLY and CDR2 FYNNEI. Between the trimmed V and J ends, which lost 11 bases and 4 bases, there was a span of 15 bases. The CDR3 consists of 13 residues. This chain's CDR3 is CALARDIYNEQFF. The CDR3 bases are TGTGCCTTGGCGAGGGACATTTACAATGAGCAGTTCTTC.

The gene calls are TRBV29-1 and TRBJ2-3, with TRBD2 identical over 14 bases. Looked up from germline, CDR1 is SQVTM and CDR2 is ANQGSEA. This CDR3 contains 16 residues. V lost 1 base and J lost 2; bases outside the gene matches: 2. CDR3 loop: CSVEGLAGGITDTQYF. In nucleotides, the CDR3 is TGCAGCGTTGAAGGACTAGCGGGGGGGATCACAGATACGCAGTATTTT.

The chain joins TRBV19 to TRBJ2-1; TRBD1 aligns across 10 bases. V shed 3 bases, J shed 7 bases, and the junction held 0 bases outside the gene matches. The germline gives CDR1 LNHDA, CDR2 SQIVND (reference sequence). The length of the CDR3 is 13 residues. The CDR3 DNA reads as TGTGCCAGTAGTATGGGACAGGGGAATGAGCAGTTCTTC. Translating it yields CASSMGQGNEQFF.

The rearrangement joins TRBV30 to TRBJ1-4; TRBD1 is a possible D gene (5 bases). V was pared by 5 bases and J by 0 bases, with 7 bases between. Looked up from germline, CDR1 is GTSNPN and CDR2 is SVGIG (reference sequence). CDR3 length: 13 residues. CDR3 in DNA: TGTGCCTGGGCGGGGGCAACTAATGAAAAACTGTTTTTT. Translation: CAWAGATNEKLFF.

This clonotype was found a few times. The CDR3 DNA sequence: TGTGCCAGCAGCCCGATCTCCGGGACAGGGGGCTTCGGTGAAAAACTGTTTTTT. Translated, it gives CASSPISGTGGFGEKLFF. This chain uses TRBV9 with TRBJ1-4, with TRBD1 matching 12 bases. The V segment lost 4 bases and the J segment 7 bases; nucleotides outside the gene matches: 14. Germline CDR1 SGDLS, CDR2 YYNGEE. The CDR3 length is 18 residues.

The count of this clonotype is one. This sequence joins TRBV28 and TRBJ2-5; 8 bases agree with TRBD1. TRBJ2-7 explains the end of the DNA better; the J call may be wrong. CDR3 length: 16 amino acids. The germline V gene has CDR1 MDHEN and CDR2 SYDVKM. This CDR3 reads CASSSVGQGVPYEQYF. CDR3 DNA sequence: TGTGCCAGCAGCTCCGTAGGACAGGGCGTCCCCTACGAGCAGTACTTC.

The sample holds a few counts of this clonotype. This chain joins TRBV15 and TRBJ2-7; TRBD2 is a possible D gene (6 bases). There are 14 residues in the CDR3. Germline V lookup: CDR1 LNHNV, CDR2 YYDKDF (reference sequence). Trimming took off 0 bases at V and 1 base at J, with 7 bases between the two ends. CDR3 protein: CATSREGTSYEQYF. The DNA of the CDR3 is TGTGCCACCAGCAGAGAAGGGACTTCCTACGAGCAGTACTTC.

This clonotype was observed a few times. V is TRBV20-1 and J is TRBJ2-5, with D possibly called TRBD1 or TRBD2 (6 bases each). CDR1 DFQATT and CDR2 SNEGSKA come from the germline V gene (reference sequence). CDR3 size: 14 residues. Trimming took 6 bases from V and 7 from J, leaving 21 bases between them. CDR3 sequence (DNA): TGCAGTGCCCTAAGGAGGGGGACGGCAGGGACCCAGTACTTC. It specifies CSALRRGTAGTQYF.

This clonotype was seen more than once but under ten times. The V and J genes are TRBV7-9 and TRBJ2-7; 12 nucleotides line up with TRBD1. CDR3 size: 15 residues. Germline V CDR1 and CDR2: SEHNR, FQNEAQ (reference sequence). After removal of 4 bases from V and 5 bases from J, the junction contained 6 bases not matched to a gene. The DNA for the CDR3 is TGTGCCAGCAGCTACGGGACAGGGGGCTTGGACGAGCAGTACTTC. The encoded protein is CASSYGTGGLDEQYF.

The chain carries TRBV29-1 and TRBJ2-5; TRBD1 might be the D (5 bases). Germline V gives CDR1 SQVTM, CDR2 ANQGSEA. This CDR3 spans 13 amino acids. Trimming took 8 bases from V and 4 from J, leaving 17 bases between them. CDR3 protein: CSLQVGELETQYF. The CDR3 nucleotides are TGCAGCCTACAGGTAGGCGAATTAGAGACCCAGTACTTC.

The chain has TRBV5-5 and TRBJ1-2; 7 bases map to TRBD1. This CDR3 is built from 16 residues. The germline CDR1 and CDR2 sequences are SGHKS and YYEKEE (reference sequence). The trim removed 3 bases at V and 2 bases at J, leaving 10 bases unmatched. CDR3 region: CASSSDRIGVNYGYTF. DNA of the CDR3: TGTGCCAGCAGCTCGGACAGGATAGGTGTCAACTATGGCTACACCTTC.

The sample holds one count of this clonotype. This chain joins TRBV7-9 and TRBJ1-2; 7 bases align to TRBD1. Trimming at V came to 0 bases and at J to 8 bases, leaving 9 bases not matched to a gene. The CDR3 is made up of 15 amino acids. Germline lookup yields CDR1 SEHNR and CDR2 FQNEAQ (reference sequence). The DNA for the CDR3 is TGTGCCAGCAGCTTAGCGTATGAGGGGGCCTTCGGCTACACCTTC. Translation gives CASSLAYEGAFGYTF.

The chain employs TRBV6-5 and TRBJ2-3; possibly TRBD2 for D (5 bases). Trimming cost V 3 bases and J 3 bases, with 13 bases left between them. Germline loops: CDR1 MNHEY, CDR2 SVGAGI. The CDR3 is 15 residues long. The DNA of the CDR3 is TGTGCCAGCAGTTATGGGGATAGAGGGACAGATACGCAGTATTTT. Translation: CASSYGDRGTDTQYF.

This clonotype was detected only a few times. The V call is TRBV7-8, the J call TRBJ2-1, with 9 bases that match TRBD1. This CDR3 has 16 amino acids. Germline V gives CDR1 SGHVS, CDR2 FQNEAQ. The J segment lost 7 bases and the V segment lost 2 bases, leaving 9 bases of the junction unmatched. The CDR3, as DNA: TGTGCCAGCAGCTTATGGGAGACAGGGGGAGGGAATGAGCAGTTCTTC. It encodes CASSLWETGGGNEQFF. Full variable domain (rest looked up from reference TRBV7-8 and TRBJ2-1): GAGVSQSPRYKVAKRGQDVALRCDPISGHVSLFWYQQALGQGPEFLTYFQNEAQLDKSGLPSDRFFAERPEGSVSTLKIQRTQQEDSAVYLCASSLWETGGGNEQFFGPGTRLTVL.